This TCR beta chain was identified during a study of T cells in Graves' hyperthyroidism and ophthalmopathy. Study-wide points: Blood also contained most expanded thyroid clonotypes above 0.001.

This clonotype appeared many times. The antigen is unknown. There were TCR beta CDR3 regions amplified from RNA transcripts. The HTBI primer set drove a first-round RT-PCR of the TCR CDR3. TCRdb passed the multiplex PCR reads through MiXCR, listing each CDR3 protein once. Seen here are 220,000 or so distinct CDR3 sequences, roughly 15% observed once, and the top ten hold approximately 30%. The V gene's germline CDR1 is PRHDT and CDR2 FYEKMQ (reference sequence). The V gene end was trimmed by 6 bases and the J gene end by 5 bases; junction bases not matched to a gene: 9. This CDR3 comprises 15 residues.

This sequence was found in a woman aged 18-29 years with Graves' ophthalmopathy. The chain couples TRBV13 to TRBJ1-2; 10 nucleotides align to TRBD1. What was sequenced was blood. This chain's CDR3 is CASSDRDRGGYGYTF. For the CDR3, the DNA is TGTGCCAGCAGTGACCGGGACAGGGGAGGATATGGCTACACCTTC.